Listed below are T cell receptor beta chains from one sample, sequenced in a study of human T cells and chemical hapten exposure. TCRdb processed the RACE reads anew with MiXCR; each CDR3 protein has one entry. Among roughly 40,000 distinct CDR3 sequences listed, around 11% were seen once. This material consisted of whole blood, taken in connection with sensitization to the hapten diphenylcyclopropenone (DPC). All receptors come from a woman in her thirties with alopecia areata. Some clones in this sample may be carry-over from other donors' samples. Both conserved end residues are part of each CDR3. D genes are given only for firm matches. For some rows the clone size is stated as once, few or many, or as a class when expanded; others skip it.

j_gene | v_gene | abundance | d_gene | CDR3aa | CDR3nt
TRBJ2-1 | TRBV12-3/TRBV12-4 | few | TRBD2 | CASITSGAGNEQFF | TGTGCCAGCATCACTAGCGGAGCGGGGAATGAGCAGTTCTTC
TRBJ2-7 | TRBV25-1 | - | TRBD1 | CASGTGTEYYEQYF | TGTGCCAGCGGGACCGGGACAGAATATTACGAGCAGTACTTC
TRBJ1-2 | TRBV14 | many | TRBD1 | CASSHQPTGVDTF | TGTGCCAGCAGCCACCAACCGACAGGGGTGGACACCTTC
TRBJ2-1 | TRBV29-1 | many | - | CSVEISSYNEQFF | TGCAGCGTTGAAATAAGCTCCTACAATGAGCAGTTCTTC
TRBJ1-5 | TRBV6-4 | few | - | CASSEDWADQPQHF | TGTGCCAGCAGTGAAGACTGGGCGGATCAGCCCCAGCATTTT
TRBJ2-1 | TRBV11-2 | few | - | CASGLNFGLLGDEQFF | TGTGCCAGCGGCCTCAACTTCGGCCTGTTGGGAGATGAGCAGTTCTTC
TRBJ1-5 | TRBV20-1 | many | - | CSAYRHRSNQPQHF | TGCAGTGCTTACAGACACCGTAGCAATCAGCCCCAGCATTTT
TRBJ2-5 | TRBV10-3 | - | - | CATGEQQETQYF | TGTGCCACCGGGGAACAACAAGAGACCCAGTACTTC
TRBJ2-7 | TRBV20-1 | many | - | CSASQWGVHYEQYF | TGCAGTGCTTCCCAATGGGGGGTCCATTACGAGCAGTACTTC
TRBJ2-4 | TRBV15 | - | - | CATSRKAIAKNIQYF | TGTGCCACCAGCAGGAAAGCTATAGCCAAAAACATTCAGTACTTC
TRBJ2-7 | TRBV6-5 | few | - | CASSPGQDPYEQYF | TGTGCCAGCAGTCCCGGGCAGGATCCCTACGAGCAGTACTTC
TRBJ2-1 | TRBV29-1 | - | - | CSALAPSSYNEQFF | TGCAGCGCCCTGGCGCCGAGCTCCTACAATGAGCAGTTCTTC
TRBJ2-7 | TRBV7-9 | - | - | CASRAESIYEQYF | TGTGCCAGCAGGGCCGAGAGTATCTACGAGCAGTACTTC
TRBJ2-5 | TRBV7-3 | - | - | CASSLEFGETQYF | TGTGCCAGCAGCTTGGAATTCGGAGAGACCCAGTACTTC
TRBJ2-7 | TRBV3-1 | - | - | CASSQATFGTSFHEQYF | TGTGCCAGCAGCCAAGCGACGTTCGGGACTTCATTCCACGAGCAGTACTTC
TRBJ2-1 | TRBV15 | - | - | CATSRDPGPSSYNEQFF | TGTGCCACCAGCAGAGATCCCGGGCCTAGCTCCTACAATGAGCAGTTCTTC
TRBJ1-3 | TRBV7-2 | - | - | CASSSSDLAGNTIYF | TGTGCCAGCAGCTCCAGCGACTTAGCTGGAAACACCATATATTTT
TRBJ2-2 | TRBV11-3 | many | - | CASSQHRGSGELFF | TGTGCCAGCAGCCAGCATCGGGGGTCCGGGGAGCTGTTTTTT
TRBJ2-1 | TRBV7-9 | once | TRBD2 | CASSLRTWTSGRNTYNEQFF | TGTGCCAGCAGCTTACGCACCTGGACTAGCGGGAGGAACACCTACAATGAGCAGTTCTTC
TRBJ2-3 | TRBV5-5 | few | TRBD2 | CASSLGPRAGAVDTQYF | TGTGCCAGCAGCTTGGGCCCGCGGGCGGGAGCGGTAGATACGCAGTATTTT
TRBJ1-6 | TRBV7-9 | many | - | CASRGRANNSPLHF | TGTGCCAGCAGGGGGAGGGCCAATAATTCACCCCTCCACTTT
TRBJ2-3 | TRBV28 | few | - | CASSRRDTQYF | TGTGCCAGCAGTAGGCGAGATACGCAGTATTTT
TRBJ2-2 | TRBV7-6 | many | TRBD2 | CASSLRRAGDITGELFF | TGTGCCAGCAGCTTGCGGAGGGCGGGAGACATCACCGGGGAGCTGTTTTTT
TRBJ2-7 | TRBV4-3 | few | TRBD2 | CASSQEGTSGKYEQYF | TGCGCCAGCAGCCAAGAGGGGACTAGCGGGAAGTACGAGCAGTACTTC
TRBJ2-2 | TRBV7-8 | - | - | CASSWSASGELFF | TGTGCCAGCAGCTGGTCGGCGTCCGGGGAGCTGTTTTTT
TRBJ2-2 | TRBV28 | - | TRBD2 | CATVAGPNTGELFF | TGTGCCACTGTAGCGGGCCCGAACACCGGGGAGCTGTTTTTT
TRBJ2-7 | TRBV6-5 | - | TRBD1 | CASRQGHNYEQYF | TGTGCCAGCAGACAGGGGCACAACTACGAGCAGTACTTC